One and the same sample provided the 18 T cell receptor beta chains below, sequenced in a study of T-cell reconstitution after alpha-beta-depleted transplantation in children. The TCRbeta library incorporated unique molecular identifiers. TCRdb re-called the PCR reads with MiXCR, one entry per CDR3 protein. This sample has around 360,000 distinct CDR3 sequences, with approximately 10% found just once. The sample here was PBMCs from the stem cell graft donor, taken from the stem cell graft. The receptors stem from a human donor who donated a stem cell graft to a child with acute lymphoblastic leukemia.

This rearrangement joins TRBV28 to TRBJ2-7; a possible D gene is TRBD2 (7 bases). The CDR3 is made up of 13 amino acids. V was clipped by 8 bases and J by 3 bases, with 14 bases between them. From germline, CDR1 is MDHEN and CDR2 SYDVKM. CDR3 sequence reads: CASWGGHVYEQYF. Written as DNA, the CDR3 is TGTGCCAGCTGGGGGGGACACGTCTACGAGCAGTACTTC.

The sample holds a few counts of this clonotype. The V call is TRBV9, the J call TRBJ2-1, with no clear D. CDR1 and CDR2 (germline): SGDLS, YYNGEE. The CDR3 is 15 amino acids. V was pared by 0 bases and J by 7 bases, with 14 bases between. The CDR3 DNA is TGTGCCAGCAGCGTAGGTGGCGGTCCCAGGAATGAGCAGTTCTTC. Translation gives CASSVGGGPRNEQFF.

The chain carries TRBV7-9 and TRBJ2-2; D gene uncertain. Germline assignment: CDR1 SEHNR and CDR2 FQNEAQ (reference sequence). V lost 5 bases, J lost 5 bases, and 12 bases lay in between. The CDR3 covers 14 residues. The CDR3 reads CASSPPPETGELFF. The DNA for the CDR3 is TGTGCCAGCAGCCCCCCCCCAGAAACCGGGGAGCTGTTTTTT.

This clonotype was detected ten times or more. This CDR3 is CASSLSGSSYNEQFF. CDR3 DNA: TGTGCCAGCAGCTTAAGCGGGAGCTCCTACAATGAGCAGTTCTTC. V is TRBV12-3 or TRBV12-4 and J is TRBJ2-1; 8 bases map to TRBD2. The CDR3 totals 15 residues. V trimming: 6 bases; J trimming: 0 bases; junction bases outside the gene matches: 4.

Ten or more counts support this clonotype. The V and J genes are TRBV29-1 and TRBJ1-1; the D is unclear. V lost 3 bases and J 5 bases, leaving 7 bases between the germline ends. The CDR3 has 11 residues. Germline V CDR1 and CDR2: SQVTM, ANQGSEA. The CDR3 sequence: CSVDPGTEAFF. CDR3 in DNA: TGCAGCGTTGATCCGGGAACTGAAGCTTTCTTT.

A single count supports this clonotype. A much larger clone is a single base away; this may be a read error. J is TRBJ2-1 and V is TRBV21-1; the D segment call TRBD1 is taken from the table without a DNA check. TRBV21-1 is deemed a pseudogene. The CDR3 length is 13 residues. The CDR3 DNA reads TGTGCCAGCAGCCAGGGGGGGTCGAATGACCAGTTCTTC. This codes for CASSQGGSNDQFF.

In this sample, this clonotype turned up a few times. The CDR3 loop is CASRRGWLMGNTEAFF. DNA for the CDR3: TGCGCCAGCAGGAGGGGATGGTTAATGGGGAACACTGAAGCTTTCTTT. The V call is TRBV5-1, the J call TRBJ1-1; D may be TRBD1 (5 bases). V shed 5 bases and J shed 1 base, with 18 bases lying between them. The CDR3 totals 16 residues. Germline V gene lookup returns CDR1 SGHRS and CDR2 YFSETQ.

The CDR3 loop reads CASSPHPGGGQPQHF. CDR3 DNA sequence: TGTGCCAGCTCCCCTCACCCCGGGGGCGGGCAGCCCCAGCATTTT. The chain is built from TRBV2 and TRBJ1-5; tentative D call: TRBD1 (6 bases). V was pared by 8 bases and J by 7 bases, with 21 bases between. Germline V gene lookup returns CDR1 SNHLY and CDR2 FYNNEI. There are 15 residues in the CDR3.

This clonotype was found a few times. This chain joins TRBV29-1 and TRBJ2-3; possible D gene TRBD1, 6 bases. CDR3 length: 16 amino acids. V gave up 0 bases and J gave up 2 bases, with 15 bases separating them. Looked up from germline, CDR1 is SQVTM and CDR2 is ANQGSEA. The CDR3 sequence is CSVEDHAGAPTDTQYF. The CDR3 DNA is TGCAGCGTTGAAGATCACGCAGGGGCCCCCACAGATACGCAGTATTTT.

This chain connects TRBV3-1 to TRBJ2-7, with a possible D match to TRBD2 (5 bases). Germline V gene data show CDR1 as LGHDT and CDR2 as YNNKEL (reference sequence). The V gene lost 1 base and the J gene lost 4 bases, with 11 bases spanning the gap. This CDR3 spans 14 amino acids. The CDR3 DNA is TGTGCCAGCAGCCAAGGAGGGATTGGGTACGAGCAGTACTTC. Its translation is CASSQGGIGYEQYF.

This clonotype was detected ten times or more. V is TRBV6-2 or TRBV6-3 and J is TRBJ2-1, with D unclear. Germline CDR1 is MNHEY and CDR2 is SVGEGT. The length of the CDR3 is 14 residues. Trimming removed 2 bases from V and 1 base from J, with 6 bases in between. The CDR3 coding sequence is TGTGCCAGCAGTTACGATCTGTCCTACAATGAGCAGTTCTTC. Its translation is CASSYDLSYNEQFF.

This clonotype was seen only a few times. The chain has TRBV7-2 and TRBJ2-3; D is possibly TRBD2 (6 bases). The CDR3 is 14 residues long. The V gene lost 3 bases and the J gene lost 7 bases, with 14 bases spanning the gap. The V gene's germline CDR1 is SGHTA and CDR2 FQGNSA. This chain's CDR3 is CASSFWDFSNTQYF. The CDR3 nucleotides are TGTGCCAGCAGCTTTTGGGACTTTTCTAATACGCAGTATTTT.

J is TRBJ2-7 and V is TRBV28; D is perhaps TRBD2 (5 bases). This CDR3 comprises 13 residues. Trimming shortened V by 10 bases and J by 7 bases, and 20 bases separated the two germline ends. Germline V CDR1 and CDR2: MDHEN, SYDVKM. The CDR3 spells CAIQPDSQKEQYF. The CDR3, as DNA: TGTGCCATACAACCGGACTCCCAGAAGGAGCAGTACTTC.

The V and J genes are TRBV29-1 and TRBJ2-7; the D gene is possibly TRBD1 (5 bases). This CDR3 is 15 amino acids long. V dropped 4 bases and J dropped 3 bases, with 19 bases sitting between them. In germline, CDR1 is SQVTM, CDR2 ANQGSEA. The CDR3 protein is CSVGPRQGISYEQYF. CDR3 DNA sequence: TGCAGCGTTGGGCCCCGGCAGGGTATCAGCTACGAGCAGTACTTC.

The sample holds a few counts of this clonotype. V and J are TRBV7-2 and TRBJ2-1, with 15 positions matching TRBD2. Losses at the gene ends were 1 base for V and 6 bases for J; bases not matched to a gene: 4. The length of the CDR3 is 17 residues. Germline assignment: CDR1 SGHTA and CDR2 FQGNSA. In nucleotides, the CDR3 is TGTGCCAGCAGCTTAGGGACTAGCGGGAGGGCGATCAATGAGCAGTTCTTC. Protein: CASSLGTSGRAINEQFF.

This clonotype was picked up many times. This chain joins TRBV5-1 and TRBJ2-7; TRBD2 matches 7 bases. With 0 bases clipped from V and 7 bases from J, the junction kept 13 bases outside the gene matches. The CDR3 extends over 16 amino acids. The germline gives CDR1 SGHRS, CDR2 YFSETQ. The CDR3 here is CASSLGEGSPLREQYF. As DNA, the CDR3 is TGCGCCAGCAGCTTGGGGGAGGGATCCCCCTTACGGGAGCAGTACTTC.

With regard to this clonotype: A much larger clone differs from this one at a single base, so this may be a read error. The chain couples TRBV12-3 or TRBV12-4 to TRBJ2-5; D remains ambiguous. The CDR3 runs to 12 residues. The CDR3: CASRLNGETQYF. Written as DNA, the CDR3 is TGTGCCAGCCGTTTGAACGGCGAGACCCAGTACTTC.

On this clonotype: This CDR3 is missing its conserved last phenylalanine or tryptophan, likely due to a read error. The V call is TRBV5-1, the J call TRBJ2-1, with 10 bases lining up with TRBD2. This CDR3 has 15 residues. Trimming removed 1 base from V and 8 bases from J; junction bases left unmatched: 6. Germline V gives CDR1 SGHRS, CDR2 YFSETQ. The DNA of the CDR3 is TGCGCCAGCAGCTTGTCTCCTAGCGGGAGCTATGAGCAGTTCTTG. Translation gives CASSLSPSGSYEQFL.